The 31 T cell receptor beta chains presented below share a single source sample, sequenced in a study of T-cell reconstitution after alpha-beta-depleted transplantation in children. Molecular barcoding with unique molecular identifiers was used for the TCRbeta library. TCRdb re-called the PCR reads with MiXCR, one entry per CDR3 protein. Here the sample spans approximately 400,000 distinct CDR3 sequences, 11% being singletons. This specimen consisted of PBMCs from the stem cell graft donor, obtained from the stem cell graft. The receptor set was obtained from a human donor who donated a stem cell graft to a child with acute myeloid leukemia.

The chain is built from TRBV7-2 and TRBJ1-1, with 7 bases identical to TRBD1. The CDR3 sequence is 14 residues long. Unmatched junction bases numbered 3, after V lost 3 bases and J lost 2 bases. From germline, CDR1 is SGHTA and CDR2 FQGNSA. CDR3 DNA: TGTGCCAGCAGCTTTGTAGGGGGCAACACTGAAGCTTTCTTT. It encodes CASSFVGGNTEAFF.

The chain uses TRBV7-8 and TRBJ2-1; tentative D call: TRBD2 (6 bases). Looked up from germline, CDR1 is SGHVS and CDR2 is FQNEAQ. The CDR3 is made up of 15 amino acids. V lost 4 bases, J lost 8 bases, and 18 bases lay in between. The DNA for the CDR3 is TGTGCCAGCAGCTCCGGTACGGAGGGGTGGGATGAGCAGTTCTTC. It specifies CASSSGTEGWDEQFF.

This clonotype has a handful of counts. The J gene is TRBJ1-2, the V gene TRBV29-1, with 8 bases that match TRBD1. This CDR3 comprises 12 residues. The germline V gene has CDR1 SQVTM and CDR2 ANQGSEA. V trimming: 3 bases; J trimming: 7 bases; junction bases outside the gene matches: 4. The CDR3 reads CSVDRGLSGYTF. In nucleotides, the CDR3 is TGCAGCGTTGACAGGGGGCTTAGTGGCTACACCTTC.

V is TRBV6-1 and J is TRBJ1-1; D is undetermined. This CDR3 has 12 residues. V was pared by 6 bases and J by 3 bases, with 8 bases between. Germline V lookup: CDR1 MNHNS, CDR2 SASEGT. CDR3 loop: CASSSADTEAFF. Here the CDR3 DNA reads TGTGCCAGCAGCTCAGCGGACACTGAAGCTTTCTTT.

This clonotype was counted between two and nine times. The rearrangement uses TRBV5-5 and TRBJ2-5; D gene ambiguous. The CDR3 totals 15 residues. Germline assignment: CDR1 SGHKS and CDR2 YYEKEE (reference sequence). V shed 0 bases and J shed 1 base, with 10 bases lying between them. CDR3 sequence: CASSLGMWGQETQYF. The DNA for the CDR3 is TGTGCCAGCAGCTTGGGCATGTGGGGCCAAGAGACCCAGTACTTC.

This rearrangement joins TRBV7-9 to TRBJ2-7, with unresolved D. This CDR3 is 11 amino acids long. The germline V gene has CDR1 SEHNR and CDR2 FQNEAQ (reference sequence). Deletions cut 5 bases from V and 5 bases from J, with 7 bases between. DNA of the CDR3: TGTGCCAGCAGCCCCAACCACGAGCAGTACTTC. Its translation: CASSPNHEQYF.

V gene TRBV5-6 combines with J gene TRBJ2-1, with 9 bases fitting TRBD1. Trimming removed 2 bases from V and 6 bases from J; junction bases left unmatched: 3. Looked up from germline, CDR1 is SGHDT and CDR2 is YYEEEE. CDR3 length: 14 amino acids. The CDR3 loop reads CASSFWGQGNEQFF. The DNA of the CDR3 is TGTGCCAGCAGCTTTTGGGGACAGGGCAATGAGCAGTTCTTC.

There are a few counts of this clonotype. The V gene is TRBV3-1, the J gene TRBJ1-6, with D uncertain. V lost 3 bases and J 3 bases, leaving 12 bases between the germline ends. The CDR3 consists of 16 residues. Germline CDR1 and CDR2: LGHDT and YNNKEL (reference sequence). CDR3: CASSQPGSIYNSPLHF. CDR3 coding DNA: TGTGCCAGCAGCCAGCCCGGAAGTATCTATAATTCACCCCTCCACTTT. Drawing the rest from reference TRBV3-1 and TRBJ1-6, the complete variable domain is DTAVSQTPKYLVTQMGNDKSIKCEQNLGHDTMYWYKQDSKKFLKIMFSYNNKELIINETVPNRFSPKSPDKAHLNLHINSLELGDSAVYFCASSQPGSIYNSPLHFGNGTRLTVT.

Points on this clonotype: An end of the junction differs from the germline gene, which may be a read error. The chain employs TRBV4-1 and TRBJ1-5, with TRBD1 matching over 8 bases. Germline V gene data show CDR1 as MGHRA and CDR2 as YSYEKL. This CDR3 has 16 amino acids. In DNA form, the CDR3 reads TGCGCCAGCAGCCAAGATATCCCAGGGGGCAATCGGCCCCAGCATTTT. Residues: CASSQDIPGGNRPQHF.

This chain connects TRBV15 to TRBJ2-5, with D possibly matching TRBD2 (6 bases). Trimming removed 3 bases from V and 5 bases from J, with 10 bases in between. Germline-derived CDR1 and CDR2 are LNHNV and YYDKDF (reference sequence). The CDR3 contains 13 residues. CDR3 loop: CATSSARGETQYF. In DNA, the CDR3 is TGTGCCACCAGCAGTGCCCGGGGGGAGACCCAGTACTTC.

This clonotype was counted between two and nine times. J is TRBJ2-2 and V is TRBV10-1, with 10 nucleotides matching TRBD2. The junction had 8 bases not matched to a gene; V was cut back by 6 bases and J by 4 bases. There are 16 residues in the CDR3. Germline CDR1 and CDR2: WNHNN and SYGVQD (reference sequence). The CDR3 DNA reads as TGCGCCAGCAGCGCACATTTAGCGGGGGGCACCGGGGAGCTGTTTTTT. It yields the protein CASSAHLAGGTGELFF.

This clonotype was recorded a few times. This rearrangement joins TRBV7-3 to TRBJ2-7, with TRBD2 matching over 14 bases. Germline V gives CDR1 SGHTA, CDR2 FQGTGA. The ends lost 5 bases at V and 5 bases at J; junction bases unmatched: 8. This CDR3 comprises 16 residues. The CDR3 sequence is CASSGPGLAGVNEQYF. CDR3 bases: TGTGCCAGCAGCGGGCCGGGACTAGCGGGAGTCAACGAGCAGTACTTC. Based on the CDR3 plus reference TRBV7-3 and TRBJ2-7, the full variable domain is GAGVSQTPSNKVTEKGKYVELRCDPISGHTALYWYRQSLGQGPEFLIYFQGTGAADDSGLPNDRFFAVRPEGSVSTLKIQRTERGDSAVYLCASSGPGLAGVNEQYFGPGTRLTVT.

The V call is TRBV11-2, the J call TRBJ1-3; unclear D gene. V dropped 0 bases and J dropped 2 bases, with 14 bases sitting between them. The CDR3 totals 17 residues. Germline CDR1 SGHAT, CDR2 FQNNGV. The CDR3 sequence is CASSLDPPGAAGNTIYF. DNA for the CDR3: TGTGCCAGCAGCTTAGATCCCCCGGGAGCAGCTGGAAACACCATATATTTT.

In this sample, this clonotype turned up many times. The CDR3 DNA reads as TGTGCCAGCAGCCTGGCAGCGAGGGAAGCTTTCTTT. Its translation is CASSLAAREAFF. The V and J genes are TRBV5-6 and TRBJ1-1; D not resolved. The ends were cut back, 4 bases at V and 8 bases at J, with 12 bases in the middle. The CDR3 is 12 amino acids. The germline gives CDR1 SGHDT, CDR2 YYEEEE.

The sample holds many counts of this clonotype. The chain uses TRBV5-6 and TRBJ2-1; TRBD2 aligns across 8 bases. The germline V gene encodes CDR1 SGHDT and CDR2 YYEEEE. The V and J ends lost 3 bases and 2 bases, in that order; junction bases with no gene match: 4. This CDR3 has 15 residues. CDR3 region: CASSSTGGAYNEQFF. The CDR3 DNA reads TGTGCCAGCAGCTCAACGGGAGGGGCCTACAATGAGCAGTTCTTC.

The rearrangement uses TRBV5-6 and TRBJ1-6, with D maybe TRBD1 (5 bases). Trimming cost V 4 bases and J 0 bases, with 14 bases left between them. CDR1 is SGHDT and CDR2 is YYEEEE in the germline V gene. This CDR3 comprises 17 residues. The chain's CDR3 is CASSREQASSYNSPLHF. CDR3 bases: TGTGCCAGCAGCCGGGAACAGGCGAGCTCCTATAATTCACCCCTCCACTTT.

A few counts support this clonotype. The gene calls are TRBV7-9 and TRBJ2-5, with D possibly being TRBD2 (6 bases). CDR1 is SEHNR and CDR2 is FQNEAQ in the germline V gene (reference sequence). The CDR3 sequence is 13 residues long. V was pared by 2 bases and J by 4 bases, with 8 bases between. DNA of the CDR3: TGTGCCAGCAGCTTAATGGGGGGAGAGACCCAGTACTTC. Its translation is CASSLMGGETQYF.

This clonotype was seen a few times. V and J are TRBV9 and TRBJ1-6; no reliable D call. V dropped 0 bases and J dropped 0 bases, with 7 bases sitting between them. Germline loops: CDR1 SGDLS, CDR2 YYNGEE. There are 16 residues in the CDR3. The DNA of the CDR3 is TGTGCCAGCAGCGTAGCCCAGAGCTCCTATAATTCACCCCTCCACTTT. Its protein product is CASSVAQSSYNSPLHF.

The chain has TRBV5-4 and TRBJ1-2; D gene unclear. This CDR3 is built from 14 residues. Germline values: CDR1 SGHNT, CDR2 YYREEE (reference sequence). The V and J ends lost 2 bases and 3 bases respectively, with 11 bases between them. In nucleotides, the CDR3 is TGTGCCAGCAGCTTTGGTAGCAGAGACTATGGCTACACCTTC. It is translated as CASSFGSRDYGYTF.

Concerning this clonotype: Being one base from a much bigger clone, this may be a read error. V is TRBV20-1 and J is TRBJ2-5; 11 positions match TRBD2. Germline V lookup: CDR1 DFQATT, CDR2 SNEGSKA (reference sequence). Losses at the gene ends were 6 bases for V and 9 bases for J; bases not matched to a gene: 15. The CDR3 consists of 15 residues. The CDR3 bases are TGCAGTGCCAGTAGAGGACTAGCGGGCGGGGAGCCCCAGTACTTC. It specifies CSASRGLAGGEPQYF.

This clonotype was seen many times. V gene TRBV5-8 combines with J gene TRBJ2-6; possibly TRBD2 for D (5 bases). This CDR3 has 17 amino acids. Germline V gene sequence: CDR1 SGHTS, CDR2 YDEGEE. V lost 3 bases and J 0 bases, leaving 13 bases between the germline ends. This CDR3 is CASSYEGLSSGANVLTF. DNA of the CDR3: TGTGCCAGCAGCTATGAAGGACTGAGCTCTGGGGCCAACGTCCTGACTTTC.

This clonotype was found many times. The chain employs TRBV29-1 and TRBJ1-1; D call uncertain. The V gene's germline CDR1 is SQVTM and CDR2 ANQGSEA. The CDR3 extends over 13 amino acids. The ends were cut back, 3 bases at V and 0 bases at J, with 8 bases in the middle. The CDR3: CSVEEVLNTEAFF. The CDR3 DNA reads as TGCAGCGTTGAGGAGGTTTTGAACACTGAAGCTTTCTTT. The full variable domain, completed using reference TRBV29-1 and TRBJ1-1, is SAVISQKPSRDICQRGTSLTIQCQVDSQVTMMFWYRQQPGQSLTLIATANQGSEATYESGFVIDKFPISRPNLTFSTLTVSNMSPEDSSIYLCSVEEVLNTEAFFGQGTRLTVV.

This clonotype was seen more than once but under ten times. The CDR3 sequence is CSASSYGAGLAVPNEQFF. For the CDR3, the DNA is TGCAGTGCTAGTTCTTATGGGGCGGGACTAGCGGTACCCAATGAGCAGTTCTTC. V gene TRBV20-1 combines with J gene TRBJ2-1, with 11 bases aligning to TRBD2. The CDR3 totals 18 residues. V trimming: 3 bases; J trimming: 6 bases; junction bases outside the gene matches: 16. Germline lookup yields CDR1 DFQATT and CDR2 SNEGSKA (reference sequence).

This chain connects TRBV20-1 to TRBJ2-2, with D perhaps TRBD1 (6 bases). Trimming pared 5 bases from V and 7 bases from J, leaving 17 bases between. The CDR3 runs to 14 residues. CDR1 is DFQATT, CDR2 SNEGSKA, per germline (reference sequence). CDR3 in amino acids: CSAPGTRSNGELFF. The CDR3 DNA reads as TGCAGTGCTCCGGGGACACGGAGTAACGGGGAGCTGTTTTTT.

The chain recombines TRBV5-1 with TRBJ2-3; 9 bases map to TRBD2. After removal of 4 bases from V and 2 bases from J, the junction contained 11 bases not matched to a gene. CDR3 length: 17 residues. Germline V lookup: CDR1 SGHRS, CDR2 YFSETQ. The chain's CDR3 is CASSLLGLATITDTQYF. The CDR3 nucleotides are TGCGCCAGCAGCCTTCTCGGACTAGCGACTATCACAGATACGCAGTATTTT.

This clonotype came up many times. The genes are TRBV6-1 and TRBJ2-1; 7 bases fit TRBD1. Germline V lookup: CDR1 MNHNS, CDR2 SASEGT. This CDR3 is built from 16 residues. The V segment lost 6 bases and the J segment 0 bases; nucleotides outside the gene matches: 8. The CDR3 spells CASSRQGHSSYNEQFF. CDR3 coding DNA: TGTGCCAGCAGCCGACAGGGCCACAGCTCCTACAATGAGCAGTTCTTC.

This clonotype was observed a few times. This chain connects TRBV5-1 to TRBJ2-2, with a possible D match to TRBD2 (6 bases). Trimming took 2 bases from V and 1 from J, leaving 15 bases between them. The CDR3 extends over 17 amino acids. The germline V gene has CDR1 SGHRS and CDR2 YFSETQ. The CDR3 sequence is CASSFERGFGNTGELFF. As DNA, the CDR3 is TGCGCCAGCAGCTTCGAACGGGGGTTCGGGAACACCGGGGAGCTGTTTTTT.

CDR3 sequence: CSAREVSSGSTDTQYF. The CDR3 DNA is TGCAGTGCTAGAGAGGTGTCTAGCGGGAGCACAGATACGCAGTATTTT. The chain joins TRBV20-1 to TRBJ2-3; 8 bases align to TRBD2. CDR1 and CDR2 from the germline V gene are DFQATT and SNEGSKA (reference sequence). The CDR3 is 16 amino acids. V gave up 0 bases and J gave up 0 bases; unmatched junction bases: 5.

This clonotype was counted only a few times. V usage is TRBV6-1 and J usage is TRBJ1-4; 8 bases map to TRBD1. This CDR3 spans 13 amino acids. V shed 8 bases and J 8 bases; nucleotides not matched to a gene: 7. CDR1 is MNHNS, CDR2 SASEGT, per germline. CDR3 protein: CASSDRGREKLFF. The CDR3 region has the DNA TGTGCCAGCTCCGACAGGGGTCGGGAAAAACTGTTTTTT.

This clonotype was counted ten times or more. This chain joins TRBV4-1 and TRBJ2-3, with D possibly TRBD1 on 7 matching bases. V was pared by 1 base and J by 4 bases, with 21 bases between. Germline assignment: CDR1 MGHRA and CDR2 YSYEKL. The CDR3 extends over 18 amino acids. The CDR3, as DNA: TGCGCCAGCAGCCAAGGTGGTCAGGGGGGAAGGTACGCAGATACGCAGTATTTT. The encoded protein is CASSQGGQGGRYADTQYF.

The J gene is TRBJ1-1, the V gene TRBV20-1, with unresolved D. Per the germline V gene, CDR1 is DFQATT and CDR2 is SNEGSKA (reference sequence). The V and J ends lost 1 base and 1 base respectively, with 16 bases between them. This CDR3 has 16 residues. The CDR3 sequence: CSARGVERTSNTEAFF. Here the CDR3 DNA reads TGCAGTGCTAGAGGTGTGGAGAGGACCTCGAACACTGAAGCTTTCTTT.